These T cell receptor beta chains were read from a single sample in a study of vaccination effects on CD4 cells after COVID-19. TCRdb keeps only in-frame clones here, not all; method: immunoSEQ multiplex PCR. Counted here are nearly 30,000 clones, roughly 80% occurring once; the ten biggest clones make up under 6%. Their specific antigens are unknown. Here the sequenced sample was CD4+ T cells from PBMCs cultured with SARS-CoV-2 spike peptides, taken after COVID-19 vaccination. Receptor source: a human donor who received a COVID-19 vaccine. Some clones in this sample may be carry-over from other donors' samples. Both conserved end residues are part of each CDR3. The D gene is left open where the match is weak. Clone size is stated in some rows and not others, as once, few, many or a class when expanded.

length	V	J	D	size	CDR3	DNA
15	TRBV18	TRBJ2-2	NA	few	CASSPWQEDTGELFF	TGTGCCAGCTCACCTTGGCAGGAGGACACCGGGGAGCTGTTTTTT
14	TRBV28	TRBJ1-2	NA	NA	CASSLKLLVSGYTF	TGTGCCAGCAGTTTAAAATTGCTTGTGTCTGGCTACACCTTC
13	TRBV18	TRBJ2-5	NA	NA	CASSLQGSETQYF	TGTGCCAGCTCTTTACAGGGTTCGGAGACCCAGTACTTC
14	TRBV9	TRBJ1-3	TRBD1	NA	CASSVDRGGNTIYF	TGTGCCAGCAGCGTAGACAGGGGAGGAAACACCATATATTTT
14	TRBV24-1	TRBJ1-2	NA	NA	CATSDELGSRGYTF	TGTGCCACCAGTGATGAACTGGGTTCCCGCGGCTACACCTTC
13	TRBV3-1/TRBV3-2	TRBJ2-1	NA	NA	CASSQGSYEGSVF	TGTGCCAGCAGCCAAGGCTCTTATGAGGGATCGGTCTTC
15	TRBV11-3	TRBJ2-2	TRBD1	few	CASSPGQGDTGELFF	TGTGCCAGCAGCCCTGGACAGGGGGATACCGGGGAGCTGTTTTTT
16	TRBV4-3	TRBJ1-4	TRBD1	NA	CASSQDIRGTNEKLFF	TGCGCCAGCAGCCAAGATATCAGGGGGACTAATGAAAAACTGTTTTTT
14	TRBV5-4	TRBJ2-3	TRBD1	NA	CASSLWTGRDTQYF	TGTGCCAGCAGCTTGTGGACAGGGCGAGATACGCAGTATTTT
15	TRBV3-1/TRBV3-2	TRBJ1-2	TRBD1	NA	CASSQGDRGGYGYTF	TGTGCCAGCAGCCAGGGAGACAGGGGAGGGTATGGCTACACCTTC
14	TRBV12-5	TRBJ1-1	NA	medium-sized	CASGLASTDTEAFF	TGTGCTAGTGGTTTGGCATCAACGGACACTGAAGCTTTCTTT
14	TRBV24-1	TRBJ1-2	NA	NA	CATSDLKGTYGYTF	TGTGCCACCAGTGATTTGAAGGGGACCTATGGCTACACCTTC
15	TRBV11-2	TRBJ2-1	TRBD1	NA	CASSRQGGSYNEQFF	TGTGCCAGCAGCCGACAGGGTGGCTCCTACAATGAGCAGTTCTTC
14	TRBV5-6	TRBJ2-5	TRBD1	NA	CASSGTGAKETQYF	TGTGCCAGCAGCGGGACAGGGGCGAAAGAGACCCAGTACTTC
14	TRBV11-2	TRBJ2-1	NA	NA	CASSPRTSYDEQFF	TGTGCCAGCAGCCCCCGGACCAGCTACGATGAGCAGTTCTTC
13	TRBV6-5	TRBJ2-5	TRBD2	NA	CASRLAGQETQYF	TGTGCCAGCCGACTAGCGGGACAAGAGACCCAGTACTTC
14	TRBV5-1	TRBJ2-5	TRBD1	NA	CASHLTGYQETQYF	TGCGCCAGTCATTTGACAGGGTATCAAGAGACCCAGTACTTC
11	TRBV29-1	TRBJ1-2	NA	NA	CSVVQNYGYTF	TGCAGCGTTGTACAGAACTATGGCTACACCTTC
15	TRBV9	TRBJ2-1	NA	NA	CASSVVVGGRNEQFF	TGTGCCAGCAGCGTAGTTGTGGGGGGGCGCAATGAGCAGTTCTTC
13	TRBV9	TRBJ2-5	NA	NA	CASSVDLSETQYF	TGTGCCAGCAGCGTAGATCTATCGGAGACCCAGTACTTC
15	TRBV1	TRBJ1-3	NA	NA	CTSSSPARWGNTIYF	TGCACCAGCTCCAGCCCGGCCCGATGGGGAAACACCATATATTTT
18	TRBV18	TRBJ2-3	NA	NA	CASSPVPFRDTSTDTQYF	TGTGCCAGCTCACCGGTCCCATTCCGGGACACTAGCACAGATACGCAGTATTTT
15	TRBV4-2	TRBJ2-5	NA	once	CASSQSRGGQETQYF	TGTGCCAGCAGCCAAAGCCGTGGGGGGCAAGAGACCCAGTACTTC
14	TRBV19	TRBJ2-5	NA	once	CASSITGGLETQYF	TGTGCCAGTAGTATCACCGGAGGGCTGGAGACCCAGTACTTC
14	TRBV2	TRBJ1-1	NA	once	CASSAVRVQTEAFF	TGTGCCAGCAGTGCCGTCAGGGTTCAGACTGAAGCTTTCTTT
16	TRBV27	TRBJ1-1	TRBD1	few	CASSSLRQGANTEAFF	TGTGCCAGCAGTTCACTAAGACAGGGGGCGAACACTGAAGCTTTCTTT
15	TRBV10-3	TRBJ1-3	NA	NA	CAISDLAGAGNTIYF	TGTGCCATCAGTGATCTGGCTGGCGCTGGAAACACCATATATTTT
14	TRBV7-3	TRBJ2-3	NA	NA	CASSMGRNTDTQYF	TGTGCCAGCAGCATGGGGCGGAACACAGATACGCAGTATTTT
15	TRBV18	TRBJ1-2	NA	NA	CASSPLRQANYGYTF	TGTGCCAGCTCACCTTTGCGACAAGCTAACTATGGCTACACCTTC
12	TRBV29-1	TRBJ1-4	NA	once	CSVSLLDEKLFF	TGCAGCGTTTCGCTTCTTGATGAAAAACTGTTTTTT
13	TRBV11-1	TRBJ2-5	NA	few	CASSLGFLRTQYF	TGTGCCAGCAGCTTAGGGTTCTTAAGGACCCAGTACTTC
15	TRBV18	TRBJ1-2	TRBD1	once	CASSPGQGLYYGYTF	TGTGCCAGCTCACCAGGACAGGGGCTATACTATGGCTACACCTTC
13	TRBV12-3/TRBV12-4	TRBJ1-2	TRBD1	NA	CASRTGTGTFYTF	TGTGCCAGCAGAACCGGGACAGGGACCTTCTACACCTTC
16	TRBV11-2	TRBJ2-1	TRBD2	NA	CASSLVLAVSYNEQFF	TGTGCCAGCAGCTTGGTCCTAGCGGTCTCCTACAATGAGCAGTTCTTC
14	TRBV10-2	TRBJ1-1	NA	once	CASSEFAGNTEAFF	TGCGCCAGCAGTGAGTTTGCAGGGAACACTGAAGCTTTCTTT
13	TRBV30	TRBJ1-2	NA	few	CAWRRELNYGYTF	TGTGCCTGGAGGAGGGAACTTAACTATGGCTACACCTTC
12	TRBV29-1	TRBJ2-3	NA	NA	CSVDAGTDTQYF	TGCAGCGTCGACGCGGGCACAGATACGCAGTATTTT
14	TRBV7-3	TRBJ1-5	NA	NA	CASSPGAGDQPQHF	TGTGCCAGCAGCCCAGGGGCGGGTGATCAGCCCCAGCATTTT
15	TRBV10-3	TRBJ2-2	NA	NA	CAISVSATNTGELFF	TGTGCCATCAGTGTAAGCGCGACGAACACCGGGGAGCTGTTTTTT
14	TRBV30	TRBJ1-5	TRBD1	NA	CAWSEQGARQPQHF	TGTGCCTGGAGTGAACAGGGGGCTCGGCAGCCCCAGCATTTT
15	TRBV5-5	TRBJ1-3	NA	NA	CASSAATGSGNTIYF	TGTGCCAGCAGCGCGGCCACAGGGTCTGGAAACACCATATATTTT
16	TRBV19	TRBJ2-5	TRBD2	once	CASSSWSGGSQETQYF	TGTGCCAGTAGCTCCTGGAGCGGGGGCTCCCAAGAGACCCAGTACTTC
12	TRBV12-3/TRBV12-4	TRBJ1-2	TRBD1	NA	CASSTGERGYTF	TGTGCCAGCAGTACAGGGGAACGCGGCTACACCTTC
13	TRBV4-1	TRBJ1-2	NA	NA	CASSRDQNYGYTF	TGCGCCAGCAGCCGGGACCAGAACTATGGCTACACCTTC
16	TRBV19	TRBJ1-4	NA	NA	CASSMGSGTANEKLFF	TGTGCCAGTAGTATGGGTTCCGGGACGGCTAATGAAAAACTGTTTTTT
14	TRBV30	TRBJ2-5	NA	NA	CAWRVTSPNGAQYF	TGTGCCTGGAGGGTAACTAGCCCGAACGGGGCCCAGTACTTC
15	TRBV5-4	TRBJ1-2	NA	NA	CASSLIRGADYGYTF	TGTGCCAGCAGCTTGATTCGGGGGGCGGACTATGGCTACACCTTC
13	TRBV6-1	TRBJ1-4	NA	NA	CASSEQGGEKLFF	TGTGCCAGCAGTGAACAGGGAGGGGAAAAACTGTTTTTT
17	TRBV7-8	TRBJ2-2	NA	NA	CASSSAPLGRNTGELFF	TGTGCCAGCAGCTCAGCCCCATTGGGGAGAAACACCGGGGAGCTGTTTTTT
15	TRBV18	TRBJ1-4	NA	NA	CASSPPGGPNEKLFF	TGTGCCAGCTCACCCCCCGGGGGGCCGAATGAAAAACTGTTTTTT
16	TRBV9	TRBJ2-5	TRBD2	NA	CASSAGALAGGETQYF	TGTGCCAGCAGCGCAGGGGCGCTAGCGGGTGGAGAGACCCAGTACTTC
12	TRBV29-1	TRBJ1-1	NA	NA	CSVLGARTEAFF	TGCAGCGTTCTGGGGGCACGGACTGAAGCTTTCTTT